This entry lists 13 T cell receptor beta chains sequenced from one sample in a study of CD4+ T cells in melanoma. TCRdb keeps only in-frame clones here, not all; method: immunoSEQ multiplex PCR. The data show some 110,000 clones, about 92% seen once. The specimen was peripheral blood. These TCRs come from a human donor with melanoma.

This sequence joins TRBV7-8 and TRBJ2-3; 8 nucleotides align to TRBD2. The CDR3 is 15 residues long. J lost 2 bases, V lost 6 bases, and 7 bases had no gene match. The germline V gene encodes CDR1 SGHVS and CDR2 FQNEAQ. Here the CDR3 DNA reads TGTGCCAGCAGGAGCGGGAGATCGATCACAGATACGCAGTATTTT. It codes for CASRSGRSITDTQYF.

The rearrangement uses TRBV28 and TRBJ2-7; D is unclear. Trimming left V 8 bases short and J 3 bases short, with 11 bases between. This CDR3 comprises 12 residues. CDR1 and CDR2 from the germline V gene are MDHEN and SYDVKM. DNA for the CDR3: TGTGCCAGCTCTCGTATAGGCTACGAGCAGTACTTC. Protein sequence: CASSRIGYEQYF.

The chain carries TRBV11-2 and TRBJ1-2, with 7 bases matching TRBD1. The CDR3 is made up of 14 amino acids. CDR1 is SGHAT and CDR2 is FQNNGV in the germline V gene. V dropped 5 bases and J dropped 4; count of bases not matched to a gene: 7. The CDR3 DNA follows: TGTGCCAGCAGCCGGAACCGGGACAGCTATGGCTACACCTTC. Protein: CASSRNRDSYGYTF.

This chain links TRBV10-3 with TRBJ2-3; 9 nucleotides line up with TRBD2. The CDR3 covers 15 residues. Germline loops: CDR1 ENHRY, CDR2 SYGVKD. V shed 10 bases and J 3 bases; nucleotides not matched to a gene: 11. The CDR3 sequence is CATTRAGGATDTQYF. The CDR3 bases are TGTGCCACAACCCGAGCGGGAGGTGCGACAGATACGCAGTATTTT.

This clone was recorded a few times. V gene TRBV11-3 combines with J gene TRBJ2-5, with TRBD2 as a possible D gene (6 bases). CDR1 and CDR2 from the germline V gene are SGHNT and YENEEA. The CDR3 is 14 residues long. Trimming removed 4 bases at V and 4 bases at J, with 13 bases between. The CDR3 bases are TGTGCCAGCAGCTCGCGTACTAGCCCAGAGACCCAGTACTTC. Translating it yields CASSSRTSPETQYF.

The chain has TRBV11-2 and TRBJ2-1; 9 bases are a match to TRBD2. Germline V gives CDR1 SGHAT, CDR2 FQNNGV. The CDR3 extends over 17 amino acids. With V trimmed by 0 bases and J by 6 bases, 9 bases remained unmatched. DNA for the CDR3: TGTGCCAGCAGCTTAGATTTGCGGGGGGGCTGGGGCAATGAGCAGTTCTTC. Translating gives CASSLDLRGGWGNEQFF.

The rearrangement joins TRBV5-4 to TRBJ2-3; possibly TRBD2 for D (5 bases). The CDR3 is made up of 16 amino acids. Between the trimmed V and J ends, which lost 4 bases and 3 bases, there was a span of 18 bases. CDR1 and CDR2 (germline): SGHNT, YYREEE (reference sequence). CDR3 loop: CASSASGLTRTDTQYF. The CDR3 DNA is TGTGCCAGCAGCGCAAGCGGCCTGACCCGGACAGATACGCAGTATTTT.

The CDR3 loop is CASSQGAVPGRKTLSGNTIYF. The CDR3 DNA reads TGCGCCAGCAGCCAAGGGGCGGTCCCGGGACGGAAGACACTGTCTGGAAACACCATATATTTT. This sequence joins TRBV4-1 and TRBJ1-3; TRBD1 is a possible D gene (5 bases). The V end lost 1 base, the J end lost 1 base, and 26 bases lay between the germline ends. This CDR3 has 21 amino acids. Germline assignment: CDR1 MGHRA and CDR2 YSYEKL.

This chain connects TRBV9 to TRBJ2-3; D could derive from TRBD1 or TRBD2 (5 bases each). The CDR3 extends over 13 amino acids. CDR1 and CDR2 (germline): SGDLS, YYNGEE. Trimming left V 3 bases short and J 9 bases short, with 14 bases between. The chain's CDR3 is CASSARFRDTQYF. The CDR3 nucleotides read TGTGCCAGCAGCGCTCGATTTCGGGACACGCAGTATTTT.

The chain is built from TRBV5-1 and TRBJ1-3; D gene unclear. With 0 bases removed from V and 0 bases from J, the gap between germline ends came to 7 bases. CDR3 length: 15 residues. Germline assignment: CDR1 SGHRS and CDR2 YFSETQ. CDR3 sequence: CASSLDSRSGNTIYF. CDR3 DNA sequence: TGCGCCAGCAGCTTGGACTCCCGCTCTGGAAACACCATATATTTT.

The V and J genes are TRBV10-3 and TRBJ2-3, with 10 bases identical to TRBD2. This CDR3 region has 14 residues. Per germline, CDR1 ENHRY and CDR2 SYGVKD. Trimming at V came to 4 bases and at J to 6 bases, leaving 4 bases not matched to a gene. The CDR3, as DNA: TGTGCCATCAGTGGGACTAGCGGAGACGATACGCAGTATTTT. Residues: CAISGTSGDDTQYF.

This clone was seen more than once but under ten times. The genes are TRBV7-2 and TRBJ2-1; D is perhaps TRBD1 (5 bases). This CDR3 has 18 amino acids. Germline V CDR1 and CDR2: SGHTA, FQGNSA. V lost 4 bases and J 0 bases, leaving 19 bases between the germline ends. CDR3: CASSSKNLRTGSYNEQFF. In nucleotides, the CDR3 is TGTGCCAGCAGCTCTAAAAACTTACGCACAGGCTCCTACAATGAGCAGTTCTTC.

This sequence joins TRBV27 and TRBJ2-7; no firm D call. Deletions cut 2 bases from V and 10 bases from J, with 15 bases between. The CDR3 sequence is 13 residues long. Per the germline V gene, CDR1 is MNHEY and CDR2 is SMNVEV (reference sequence). In DNA, the CDR3 is TGTGCCAGCAGTTTACTGGCTGGGTTGGAACAGTACTTC. It yields the protein CASSLLAGLEQYF.